Below are 27 T cell receptor beta chains sequenced from a single sample in a study of control samples from healthy donors and cancer patients. Here immunoSEQ multiplex PCR was the method, and the copy in TCRdb shows in-frame clones only, minus some. The sample has about 140,000 clones, 75% to 90% seen once; the top ten hold about 9%. The sequencing sample was made of blood. The receptor source for this set is a woman younger than 45 in good health.

Notes on this clone: Compared with germline, one end of the junction differs, possibly owing to a read error. CDR3 nucleotide sequence: TGTGCCAGCAGCATAACGAGGAGGCAGGGGGCGGTGGAGGGATTC. Translation gives CASSITRRQGAVEGF. The chain combines TRBV5-6 with TRBJ1-2, with 8 bases identical to TRBD1. Germline CDR1 reads SGHDT; CDR2 reads YYEEEE. This CDR3 is built from 15 residues.

V and J are TRBV28 and TRBJ2-1, with 10 bases matching TRBD1. V lost 10 bases to trimming and J lost 0 bases; unmatched junction nucleotides: 18. Germline CDR1 is MDHEN and CDR2 is SYDVKM. This CDR3 comprises 19 residues. CDR3 sequence reads: CAIGTGVLLAEISYNEQFF. The CDR3 DNA follows: TGTGCCATCGGGACAGGGGTGTTACTAGCGGAGATCTCCTACAATGAGCAGTTCTTC.

This clone was picked up a small number of times. This chain links TRBV6-5 with TRBJ2-1; 7 nucleotides line up with TRBD1. This CDR3 region has 13 residues. V was pared by 1 base and J by 13 bases, with 7 bases of the junction left unmatched. The germline CDR1 and CDR2 sequences are MNHEY and SVGAGI. The CDR3 DNA is TGTGCCAGCAGTTACTTGGACAGGAGGAATCAGTTCTTC. Amino acids: CASSYLDRRNQFF.

V usage is TRBV6-6 and J usage is TRBJ2-2; 9 bases are a match to TRBD2. The germline gives CDR1 MNHNY, CDR2 SVGAGI (reference sequence). The CDR3 sequence is 15 residues long. Trimming removed 2 bases from V and 5 bases from J; junction bases left unmatched: 3. The CDR3 DNA follows: TGTGCCAGCAGTTACGGCCTAGCGGGAACCGGGGAGCTGTTTTTT. Protein sequence: CASSYGLAGTGELFF.

The chain uses TRBV18 and TRBJ2-4; D is uncertain. V was cut by 2 bases and J by 0 bases, with 11 bases left in between. The CDR3 runs 16 residues. Germline lookup yields CDR1 KGHSH and CDR2 LQKENI. The DNA of the CDR3 is TGTGCCAGCTCACCAGAAGGTGGGATAGCCAAAAACATTCAGTACTTC. Its protein is CASSPEGGIAKNIQYF.

The J gene is TRBJ1-1, the V gene TRBV6-5; weak D call: TRBD1 (5 bases). V gave up 5 bases and J gave up 2 bases, with 12 bases separating them. The germline gives CDR1 MNHEY, CDR2 SVGAGI. The length of the CDR3 is 14 residues. The chain's CDR3 is CASSSNGANTEAFF. The CDR3 DNA is TGTGCCAGCAGTAGCAACGGGGCAAACACTGAAGCTTTCTTT.

This chain joins TRBV5-1 and TRBJ1-1; 7 positions match TRBD1. Germline V CDR1 and CDR2: SGHRS, YFSETQ. The CDR3 extends over 15 amino acids. Trimming cost V 7 bases and J 0 bases; bases outside gene matches: 9. As DNA, the CDR3 is TGCGCCAGCTCCGGGACAGCCATAATGAACACTGAAGCTTTCTTT. Its translation: CASSGTAIMNTEAFF.

The chain carries TRBV2 and TRBJ1-6; D is possibly TRBD1 (6 bases). Trimming took 2 bases from V and 7 from J, leaving 6 bases between them. Germline V gives CDR1 SNHLY, CDR2 FYNNEI. The CDR3 totals 13 residues. CDR3 in DNA: TGTGCCAGCAGTGAAAGGGGGAATTCACCCCTCCACTTT. As protein: CASSERGNSPLHF.

The J gene is TRBJ2-1, the V gene TRBV9, with 7 bases that match TRBD2. The V gene's germline CDR1 is SGDLS and CDR2 YYNGEE. The trim removed 7 bases at V and 7 bases at J, leaving 17 bases unmatched. CDR3 size: 16 residues. The CDR3 region has the DNA TGTGCCAGCCGGGCTGGAGGGGCTAGCGGTACTAATGAGCAGTTCTTC. Translation gives CASRAGGASGTNEQFF.

This chain links TRBV7-2 with TRBJ1-6; D is perhaps TRBD1 (5 bases). The CDR3 extends over 13 amino acids. Germline lookup yields CDR1 SGHTA and CDR2 FQGNSA. The V and J ends lost 0 bases and 14 bases respectively, with 11 bases between them. The CDR3 bases are TGTGCCAGCAGCTTAGCGGGGCGCAGGTCCCTCCACTTT. Amino acid sequence: CASSLAGRRSLHF.

The chain links TRBV7-9 to TRBJ2-2; 8 nucleotides line up with TRBD2. With V trimmed by 7 bases and J by 7 bases, 11 bases remained unmatched. There are 15 residues in the CDR3. Looked up from germline, CDR1 is SEHNR and CDR2 is FQNEAQ (reference sequence). In DNA form, the CDR3 reads TGTGCCAGCAACAGCCCCGGGACTAGGAACGGGGAGCTGTTTTTT. Translating gives CASNSPGTRNGELFF. The full variable domain, its missing parts supplied by reference TRBV7-9 and TRBJ2-2, is DTGVSQNPRHKITKRGQNVTFRCDPISEHNRLYWYRQTLGQGPEFLTYFQNEAQLEKSRLLSDRFSAERPKGSFSTLEIQRTEQGDSAMYLCASNSPGTRNGELFFGEGSRLTVL.

The V and J genes are TRBV5-4 and TRBJ1-4, with D maybe TRBD1 (5 bases). This CDR3 is 13 amino acids long. Looked up from germline, CDR1 is SGHNT and CDR2 is YYREEE (reference sequence). Trimming took 4 bases from V and 8 from J, leaving 12 bases between them. The CDR3 DNA reads TGTGCCAGCAGCCCGGGTAGGGGCGAAAAACTGTTTTTT. Protein: CASSPGRGEKLFF.

V and J are TRBV5-5 and TRBJ2-1; no reliable D call. CDR1 SGHKS and CDR2 YYEKEE come from the germline V gene (reference sequence). V was pared by 0 bases and J by 2 bases, with 6 bases between. CDR3 length equals 14 residues. DNA of the CDR3: TGTGCCAGCAGCTTGGTCAGTCCCTACAATGAGCAGTTCTTC. This gives the protein CASSLVSPYNEQFF.

This sequence joins TRBV28 and TRBJ2-7; maybe TRBD1 (6 bases). Germline lookup yields CDR1 MDHEN and CDR2 SYDVKM. CDR3 length: 14 amino acids. V lost 7 bases, J lost 5 bases, and 18 bases lay in between. The chain's CDR3 is CASTSTGTRNEQYF. CDR3 bases: TGTGCCAGCACTTCTACAGGGACCCGTAACGAGCAGTACTTC.

Note on this clone: Distinct nucleotide sequences in the sample also encode this CDR3. CDR3 protein: CASSQVLGTGELFF. CDR3 DNA sequence: TGTGCCAGCAGCCAAGTTTTAGGGACCGGGGAGCTGTTTTTT. The chain links TRBV3-1 (or the pseudogene TRBV3-2) to TRBJ2-2; D gene unclear. V gave up 1 base and J gave up 5 bases, with 8 bases separating them. This CDR3 contains 14 residues. The germline CDR1 and CDR2 sequences are LGHDT and YNNKEL (reference sequence).

The chain carries TRBV12-3 or TRBV12-4 and TRBJ2-7; D remains unclear. V lost 5 bases to trimming and J lost 5 bases, with 7 bases between them. The length of the CDR3 is 11 residues. The CDR3 bases are TGTGCCAGCAGTCTCCATGACGAGCAGTACTTC. It codes for CASSLHDEQYF.

To note about this clone: Different DNA sequences within this sample yield the same CDR3. The chain employs TRBV6-5 and TRBJ1-5; tentatively, D is TRBD1 (5 bases). The germline V gene has CDR1 MNHEY and CDR2 SVGAGI. CDR3 length equals 14 residues. V was trimmed by 0 bases and J by 2 bases, leaving 5 bases between them. The CDR3 loop is CASSYSGGNQPQHF. The CDR3 DNA reads as TGTGCCAGCAGTTACTCAGGGGGCAATCAGCCCCAGCATTTT.

The chain joins TRBV5-4 to TRBJ2-7, with 8 bases fitting TRBD1. Germline V gene data show CDR1 as SGHNT and CDR2 as YYREEE (reference sequence). This CDR3 has 14 residues. The J segment lost 5 bases and the V segment lost 6 bases, leaving 10 bases of the junction unmatched. In DNA, the CDR3 is TGTGCCAGCAAACTGACAGGGGATGGGCACGAGCAGTACTTC. Protein: CASKLTGDGHEQYF.

J is TRBJ1-2 and V is TRBV30; D is unresolved. This CDR3 is built from 13 residues. The V gene's germline CDR1 is GTSNPN and CDR2 SVGIG (reference sequence). V was cut by 2 bases and J by 3 bases, with 10 bases left in between. CDR3 amino acids: CAWSRPGYYGYTF. The CDR3 region has the DNA TGTGCCTGGAGTCGACCGGGGTACTATGGCTACACCTTC.

This chain joins TRBV5-1 and TRBJ2-6; no definite D call. The V end was cut by 4 bases, the J end by 7 bases, with 6 bases between. This CDR3 has 12 residues. Looked up from germline, CDR1 is SGHRS and CDR2 is YFSETQ. The CDR3 nucleotides are TGCGCCAGCAGCAGGGAAGCCAACGTCCTGACTTTC. Encoded protein: CASSREANVLTF.

This clone was recorded once. This chain joins TRBV30 and TRBJ1-2; maybe TRBD1 (5 bases). This CDR3 spans 13 amino acids. The V end lost 0 bases, the J end lost 8 bases, and 13 bases lay between the germline ends. Germline loops: CDR1 GTSNPN, CDR2 SVGIG (reference sequence). In DNA, the CDR3 is TGTGCCTGGAGTGTACAGTCGGGGGTCGGCTACACCTTC. Protein: CAWSVQSGVGYTF.

The chain links TRBV29-1 to TRBJ2-7; no definite D call. V lost 0 bases, J lost 7 bases, and 10 bases lay in between. CDR3 size: 12 residues. Germline V gene data show CDR1 as SQVTM and CDR2 as ANQGSEA. Here the CDR3 reads CSVEDMRGEQYF. The CDR3 DNA reads as TGCAGCGTTGAAGATATGAGAGGTGAGCAGTACTTC.

In the case of this clone: At one end, the junction sequence differs from germline, possibly due to a read error. The V gene is TRBV2, the J gene TRBJ1-1; D perhaps matches TRBD1 (5 bases). Germline CDR1 is SNHLY and CDR2 is FYNNEI. The CDR3 has 10 residues. CDR3 coding DNA: TGTGCCTGCAGACAGTATGAAGCTTTCTTT. Translated: CACRQYEAFF.

The V call is TRBV19, the J call TRBJ2-2, with D possibly matching TRBD1 (6 bases). Germline-derived CDR1 and CDR2 are LNHDA and SQIVND (reference sequence). The V and J ends lost 3 bases and 5 bases respectively, with 22 bases between them. This CDR3 has 18 amino acids. The CDR3 DNA reads as TGTGCCAGTAGTATCCCCCCCAGGGGCCCGGCTTTTACCGGGGAGCTGTTTTTT. This encodes CASSIPPRGPAFTGELFF.

V and J are TRBV7-3 and TRBJ2-2; 8 bases match TRBD1. CDR1 is SGHTA and CDR2 is FQGTGA in the germline V gene. This CDR3 has 15 amino acids. V lost 4 bases and J lost 4; bases outside the gene matches: 5. The CDR3 DNA sequence: TGTGCCAGCAGCTCAGACAGGGGCGGCACCGGGGAGCTGTTTTTT. Residues: CASSSDRGGTGELFF. Together with reference TRBV7-3 and TRBJ2-2, the CDR3 gives the full variable domain: GAGVSQTPSNKVTEKGKYVELRCDPISGHTALYWYRQSLGQGPEFLIYFQGTGAADDSGLPNDRFFAVRPEGSVSTLKIQRTERGDSAVYLCASSSDRGGTGELFFGEGSRLTVL.

This sequence joins TRBV11-1 and TRBJ2-7; 12 nucleotides align to TRBD2. CDR1 and CDR2 (germline): SGHAT, FQDESV (reference sequence). The CDR3 totals 14 residues. The junction had 1 base not matched to a gene; V was cut back by 3 bases and J by 4 bases. The CDR3 sequence is CASSFGLAGYEQYF. The CDR3 DNA follows: TGTGCCAGCAGCTTCGGACTAGCGGGATACGAGCAGTACTTC.

The chain is built from TRBV11-2 and TRBJ2-2, with D perhaps TRBD2 (7 bases). The germline V and J ends were trimmed by 10 bases and 2 bases, with 17 bases remaining between them. The germline V gene encodes CDR1 SGHAT and CDR2 FQNNGV. This CDR3 contains 15 residues. The CDR3 reads CAIKPGGSNTGELFF. The CDR3 nucleotides read TGTGCCATCAAACCGGGGGGCAGCAACACCGGGGAGCTGTTTTTT.